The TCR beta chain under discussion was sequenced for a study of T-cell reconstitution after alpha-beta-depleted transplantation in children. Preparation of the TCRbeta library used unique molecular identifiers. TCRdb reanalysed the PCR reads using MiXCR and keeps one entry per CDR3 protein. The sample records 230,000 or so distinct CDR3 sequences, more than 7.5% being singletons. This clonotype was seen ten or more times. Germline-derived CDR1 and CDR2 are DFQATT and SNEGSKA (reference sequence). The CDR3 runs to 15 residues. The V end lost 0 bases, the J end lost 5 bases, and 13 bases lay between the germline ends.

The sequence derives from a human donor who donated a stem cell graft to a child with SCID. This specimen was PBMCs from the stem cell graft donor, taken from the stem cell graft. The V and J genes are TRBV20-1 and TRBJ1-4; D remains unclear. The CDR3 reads CSAREQRKSNEKLFF. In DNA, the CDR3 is TGCAGTGCTAGAGAACAGCGGAAATCGAATGAAAAACTGTTTTTT.